This T cell receptor (beta chain) was recovered during a study of cytomegalovirus exposure and HLA in healthy donors (TCRdb year 2017). Regarding the study in general: The 500 to 700 repertoires of the first cohort and the 120 validation repertoires were produced on the same platform, according to a later analysis. The study aimed to test whether signatures of past pathogen exposure could be identified by cataloging public T cell receptors. Along with the roughly 670-subject first cohort, a separate validation cohort of more than 90 different subjects was used. The study combined high-throughput TCR immunosequencing, statistical association of individual TCRs with disease status, and machine learning to predict cytomegalovirus infection status. The study at large found these results: All 130 or so repertoires were used to score co-occurrence in the validation cohort in a later analysis, because that analysis had no HLA typing for the cohort. In the study, roughly 160 TCR beta chains were listed as associated with cytomegalovirus. In a later analysis, TCRs clustered in the first cohort were found to also tend to co-occur in the approximately 120 validation repertoires, with roughly 93% of cluster scores above 0. The authors suggested that the approach could potentially be extended to other disease states and immunological phenotypes. In vitro tests confirmed that a few of the cytomegalovirus-associated TCR beta chains recognize cytomegalovirus antigens. Most TCR sequences were seen in very few donors, while some public TCRs were found in many individuals. The classifier was reported to diagnose cytomegalovirus status with high specificity and sensitivity in both the original cohort and the validation cohort.

CDR1 MDHEN and CDR2 SYDVKM were looked up in the germline V gene. Between the V and J ends, shortened by 7 bases and 6 bases respectively, the junction contains 7 bases. The CDR3, from cysteine to phenylalanine, totals 11 residues. CDR3 DNA is the only sequence kept; it has 33 bases, read in frame from the first base. Libraries were constructed by the immunoSEQ multiplex PCR assay. The study's own analysis went as follows. A statistical classification framework was developed to diagnose cytomegalovirus status using the catalog of TCR beta chain sequences. Entries here come from immuneACCESS through TCRdb and include only in-frame sequences with V and J called. Some clones fail to appear in such tables; in the studies checked, an unresolved V gene covers under half of the shortfall, and the cause of the remainder is unknown. V and J calls and clone size are copied from that table; D and trimming were computed from the DNA. A total of 85,000 to 90,000 clones appear in this sample, approximately 96% of them only once. 0.6% to 0.85% of the sample lies in the top ten.

Donors formed part of the validation cohort, which comprised about 120 subjects and was distinct from the first cohort of 690 or so subjects. This clone appeared once. No antigen is known for it. Base quality data are lacking; no much larger clone is found one base away. The chain links TRBV28 with TRBJ2-4; no D segment can be confidently identified. The source material was PBMCs. This TCR was recovered from a man between 18 and 35 years old in good health and CMV-seronegative. The nucleotide sequence is given as TGTGCCAGCAACAACCTAAACATTCAGTACTTC. Translated, it gives CASNNLNIQYF.